The 14 T cell receptor beta chains given below trace back to one sample, sequenced in a study of vaccination effects on CD4 cells after COVID-19. Clones were sequenced by immunoSEQ multiplex PCR, and TCRdb holds only the in-frame ones, with some missing. Of tens of thousands of clones listed, approximately 75% are singletons. After expansion with viral peptide pools in the ViraFEST assay, antigen-specific CD4+ T cells were sequenced. After about 10 days in culture, the CD4+ T cells were isolated. Having tested negative for nucleocapsid antibodies, the vaccine recipients showed no prior SARS-CoV-2 infection. Their antigens remain unidentified. The sample was CD4+ T cells from PBMCs cultured with HCoV-NL63 spike peptides, taken before COVID-19 vaccination. These receptors all come from a human donor who received a COVID-19 vaccine.

This chain uses TRBV5-6 with TRBJ2-5, with TRBD2 matching over 10 bases. The CDR3 is 13 residues long. From germline, CDR1 is SGHDT and CDR2 YYEEEE. The V gene end was trimmed by 4 bases and the J gene end by 5 bases; junction bases not matched to a gene: 2. CDR3 sequence reads: CASSPGLAETQYF. DNA of the CDR3: TGTGCCAGCAGCCCGGGACTAGCGGAGACCCAGTACTTC.

The genes are TRBV6-5 and TRBJ1-1, with a tentative D call TRBD1 (6 bases). CDR3 length: 14 residues. CDR1 is MNHEY, CDR2 SVGAGI, per germline. The ends were cut back, 6 bases at V and 5 bases at J, with 16 bases in the middle. CDR3 region: CASRTMGARTEAFF. The CDR3, as DNA: TGTGCCAGCAGAACTATGGGGGCGCGAACTGAAGCTTTCTTT.

This clone was recorded a few times. This chain connects TRBV18 to TRBJ2-7, with D unresolved. Germline V CDR1 and CDR2: KGHSH, LQKENI. This CDR3 has 13 amino acids. CDR3 nucleotide sequence: TGTGCCAGCTCACCGTCAACATCCTCCGAGCAGTACGTC. Encoded protein: CASSPSTSSEQYV.

In this sample, this clone turned up a few times. V usage is TRBV2 and J usage is TRBJ1-6; D uncertain. CDR3 length equals 13 residues. V lost 1 base, J lost 10 bases, and 8 bases lay in between. The germline CDR1 and CDR2 sequences are SNHLY and FYNNEI. The CDR3 protein is CASSEGSGSPLHF. The CDR3, as DNA: TGTGCCAGCAGTGAAGGTTCGGGGTCACCCCTCCACTTT.

This clone was counted only a few times. The V and J genes are TRBV9 and TRBJ1-1, with D maybe TRBD1 (5 bases). Germline loops: CDR1 SGDLS, CDR2 YYNGEE. CDR3 length: 15 residues. Trimming stripped 0 bases from V and 3 bases from J, with 12 bases between. The CDR3: CASSVEGARDTEAFF. In nucleotides, the CDR3 is TGTGCCAGCAGCGTAGAAGGGGCCCGGGACACTGAAGCTTTCTTT.

This sequence joins TRBV6-6 and TRBJ1-2, with 9 bases that match TRBD1. The CDR3 covers 15 residues. CDR1 is MNHNY, CDR2 SVGAGI, per germline (reference sequence). With V trimmed by 4 bases and J by 6 bases, 9 bases remained unmatched. The CDR3 nucleotides read TGTGCCAGCAGTTTCCGTAATACAGGGGGCAATGGCTACACCTTC. Translation gives CASSFRNTGGNGYTF.

V usage is TRBV24-1 and J usage is TRBJ2-1; 8 positions match TRBD2. With 6 bases clipped from V and 7 bases from J, the junction kept 7 bases outside the gene matches. Germline V gene sequence: CDR1 KGHDR, CDR2 SFDVKD. This CDR3 contains 14 residues. The CDR3 DNA reads TGTGCCACCAGTAACGGGGGGGCCGGGAATGAGCAGTTCTTC. Translated: CATSNGGAGNEQFF.

This clone turned up a few times. The chain uses TRBV24-1 and TRBJ1-5; the D is unclear. Germline loops: CDR1 KGHDR, CDR2 SFDVKD. The CDR3 has 14 residues. Trimming shortened V by 7 bases and J by 0 bases, and 9 bases separated the two germline ends. The CDR3 protein is CATSGVNSNQPQHF. CDR3 sequence (DNA): TGTGCCACCAGCGGGGTGAATAGCAATCAGCCCCAGCATTTT.

The rearrangement links TRBV24-1 to TRBJ1-2; 7 bases agree with TRBD1. This CDR3 is 13 amino acids long. The J segment lost 7 bases and the V segment lost 3 bases, leaving 4 bases of the junction unmatched. Germline V gene sequence: CDR1 KGHDR, CDR2 SFDVKD. In nucleotides, the CDR3 is TGTGCCACCAGTGATGGGCACAGGGGTGGCTACACCTTC. This gives the protein CATSDGHRGGYTF.

This clone was recorded once. The V call is TRBV3-1 (or the pseudogene TRBV3-2), the J call TRBJ1-1; D perhaps matches TRBD1 (5 bases). CDR3 length equals 16 residues. V was trimmed by 2 bases and J by 0 bases, leaving 13 bases between them. Germline values: CDR1 LGHDT, CDR2 YNNKEL (reference sequence). The CDR3: CASSQSTGEMNTEAFF. DNA of the CDR3: TGTGCCAGCAGCCAAAGTACAGGAGAAATGAACACTGAAGCTTTCTTT.

The CDR3 coding sequence is TGTGCCAGCAGCGTAGATGGAGGAGAAATGAACACTGAAGCTTTCTTT. Translation gives CASSVDGGEMNTEAFF. The chain is built from TRBV9 and TRBJ1-1, with D unclear. V lost 0 bases and J 0 bases, leaving 12 bases between the germline ends. This CDR3 is 16 amino acids long. Looked up from germline, CDR1 is SGDLS and CDR2 is YYNGEE.

The CDR3: CASSYTRGKRGDTGELFF. CDR3 nucleotides: TGTGCCAGCAGCTATACTCGGGGGAAGCGGGGGGACACCGGGGAGCTGTTTTTT. The chain carries TRBV5-6 and TRBJ2-2, with TRBD2 matching over 9 bases. The CDR3 consists of 18 residues. The J segment lost 3 bases and the V segment lost 3 bases, leaving 12 bases of the junction unmatched. Germline lookup yields CDR1 SGHDT and CDR2 YYEEEE.

The V and J genes are TRBV3-1 (or the pseudogene TRBV3-2) and TRBJ1-3; D gene ambiguous. The germline V and J ends were trimmed by 5 bases and 3 bases, with 14 bases remaining between them. The CDR3 contains 15 residues. Germline V gene sequence: CDR1 LGHDT, CDR2 YNNKEL (reference sequence). CDR3 DNA: TGTGCCAGCAGCAAGGCCGCAGGATTTGGAAACACCATATATTTT. It is translated as CASSKAAGFGNTIYF.

This clone was picked up a small number of times. The sample carries other DNA sequences with the same CDR3. The chain combines TRBV18 with TRBJ2-2; D is unresolved. Trimming stripped 0 bases from V and 5 bases from J, with 7 bases between. The CDR3 has 14 amino acids. Germline CDR1 is KGHSH and CDR2 is LQKENI. CDR3 residues: CASSPPGRTGELFF. The CDR3 nucleotides read TGTGCCAGCTCACCACCGGGAAGGACCGGGGAGCTGTTTTTT.